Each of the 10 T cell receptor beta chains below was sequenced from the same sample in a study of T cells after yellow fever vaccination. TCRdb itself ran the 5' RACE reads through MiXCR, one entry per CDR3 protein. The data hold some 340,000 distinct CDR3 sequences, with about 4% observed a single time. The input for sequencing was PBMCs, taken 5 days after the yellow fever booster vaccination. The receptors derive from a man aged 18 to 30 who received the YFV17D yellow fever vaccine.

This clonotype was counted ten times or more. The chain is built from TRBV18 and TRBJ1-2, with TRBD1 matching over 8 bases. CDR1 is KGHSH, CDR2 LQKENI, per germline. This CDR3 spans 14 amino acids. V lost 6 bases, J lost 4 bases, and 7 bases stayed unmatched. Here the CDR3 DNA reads TGTGCCAGCTCGCCATTCGACAGGGGCTATGGCTACACCTTC. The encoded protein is CASSPFDRGYGYTF. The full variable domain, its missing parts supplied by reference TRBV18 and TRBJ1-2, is NAGVMQNPRHLVRRRGQEARLRCSPMKGHSHVYWYRQLPEEGLKFMVYLQKENIIDESGMPKERFSAEFPKEGPSILRIQQVVRGDSAAYFCASSPFDRGYGYTFGSGTRLTVV.

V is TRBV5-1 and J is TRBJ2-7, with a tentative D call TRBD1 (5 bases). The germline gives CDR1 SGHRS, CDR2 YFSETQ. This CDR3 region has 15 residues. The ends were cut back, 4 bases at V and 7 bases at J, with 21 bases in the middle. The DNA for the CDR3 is TGCGCCAGCAGCCCCGGACGATCCGGTCCAGGGGAGCAGTACGTC. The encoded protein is CASSPGRSGPGEQYV.

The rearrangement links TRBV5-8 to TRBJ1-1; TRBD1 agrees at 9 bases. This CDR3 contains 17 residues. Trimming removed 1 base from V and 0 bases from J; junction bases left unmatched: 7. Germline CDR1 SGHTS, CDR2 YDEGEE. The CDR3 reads CASSLWGQGLMNTEAFF. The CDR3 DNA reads TGTGCCAGCAGCTTGTGGGGACAGGGTTTGATGAACACTGAAGCTTTCTTT.

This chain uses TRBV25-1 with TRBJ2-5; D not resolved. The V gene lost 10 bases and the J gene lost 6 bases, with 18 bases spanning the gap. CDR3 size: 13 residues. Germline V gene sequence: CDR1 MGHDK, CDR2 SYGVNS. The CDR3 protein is CAIERPGVKTQYF. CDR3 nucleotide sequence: TGTGCCATCGAAAGACCTGGGGTCAAGACCCAGTACTTC. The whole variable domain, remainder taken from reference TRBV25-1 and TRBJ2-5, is EADIYQTPRYLVIGTGKKITLECSQTMGHDKMYWYQQDPGMELHLIHYSYGVNSTEKGDLSSESTVSRIRTEHFPLTLESARPSHTSQYLCAIERPGVKTQYFGPGTRLLVL.

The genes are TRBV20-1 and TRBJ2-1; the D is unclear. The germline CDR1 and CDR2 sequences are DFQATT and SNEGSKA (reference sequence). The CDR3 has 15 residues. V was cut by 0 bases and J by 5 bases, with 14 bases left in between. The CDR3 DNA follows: TGCAGTGCTAGAGATTCGAAGCGTATGAACAATGAGCAGTTCTTC. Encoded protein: CSARDSKRMNNEQFF.

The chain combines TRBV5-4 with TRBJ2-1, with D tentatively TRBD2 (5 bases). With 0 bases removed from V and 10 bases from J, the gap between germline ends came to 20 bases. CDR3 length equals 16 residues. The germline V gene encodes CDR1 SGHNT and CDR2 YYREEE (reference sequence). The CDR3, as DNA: TGTGCCAGCAGCTTGGGAGGGTCAGCCGGAGCGACAGAGCAGTTCTTC. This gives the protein CASSLGGSAGATEQFF.

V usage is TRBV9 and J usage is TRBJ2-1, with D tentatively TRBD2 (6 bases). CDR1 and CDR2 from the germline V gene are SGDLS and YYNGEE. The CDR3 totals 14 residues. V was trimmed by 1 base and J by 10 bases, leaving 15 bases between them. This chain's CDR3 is CASSVWGDDSEQFF. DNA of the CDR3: TGTGCCAGCAGCGTATGGGGGGATGACAGCGAGCAGTTCTTC. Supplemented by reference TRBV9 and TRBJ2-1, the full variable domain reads DSGVTQTPKHLITATGQRVTLRCSPRSGDLSVYWYQQSLDQGLQFLIQYYNGEERAKGNILERFSAQQFPDLHSELNLSSLELGDSALYFCASSVWGDDSEQFFGPGTRLTVL.

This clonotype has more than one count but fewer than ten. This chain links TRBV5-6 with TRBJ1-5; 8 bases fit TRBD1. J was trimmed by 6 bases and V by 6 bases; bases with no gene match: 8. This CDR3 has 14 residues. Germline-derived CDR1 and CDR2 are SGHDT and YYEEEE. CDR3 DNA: TGTGCCAGCAACCAGGACAGGGAAGGTCAGCCCCAGCATTTT. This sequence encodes CASNQDREGQPQHF.

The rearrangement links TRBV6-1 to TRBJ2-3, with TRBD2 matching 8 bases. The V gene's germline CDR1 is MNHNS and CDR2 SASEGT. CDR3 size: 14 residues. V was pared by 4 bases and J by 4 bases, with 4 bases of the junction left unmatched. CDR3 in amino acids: CASSAGGAPDTQYF. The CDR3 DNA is TGTGCCAGCAGTGCGGGGGGGGCCCCAGATACGCAGTATTTT.

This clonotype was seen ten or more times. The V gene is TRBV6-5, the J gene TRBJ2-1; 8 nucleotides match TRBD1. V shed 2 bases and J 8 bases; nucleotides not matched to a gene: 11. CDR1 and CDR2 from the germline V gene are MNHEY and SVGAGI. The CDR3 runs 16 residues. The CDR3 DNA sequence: TGTGCCAGCAGTTACGGTTCGGCAGGGGGCACCTATGAGCAGTTCTTC. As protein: CASSYGSAGGTYEQFF.